Sequencing of this TCR beta chain was carried out in a study of beta chain features in type 1 diabetes. V was trimmed by 0 bases and J by 3 bases, leaving 10 bases between them. This CDR3 comprises 15 residues. From germline, CDR1 is LNHNV and CDR2 YYDKDF (reference sequence). Reverse transcribing all isolated RNA meant expressed TCRB transcripts were sequenced. Sequencing was performed with immunoSEQ multiplex PCR; in TCRdb, only in-frame clones are kept and a portion is missing. The sample carries nearly 250,000 clones, 68% recorded once. The table lists this clone with a count of one. Its target is not known. Averaging roughly 100 mL, one heparinised blood draw was given by each donor. Study-level points and caveats: A moderate, significant TCRB CDR3 shortening appeared in type 1 diabetes across four CD4+ subsets. Sampled from patients, naive, central memory and Treg TCRB repertoires appeared more similar than those sampled from healthy donors.

The rearrangement links TRBV15 to TRBJ2-3; no clear D gene. The sample comprised naive CD4+ T cells from blood. This sequence was found in a young man in good health. CDR3: CATSREIVATDTQYF. For the CDR3, the DNA is TGTGCCACCAGCAGAGAGATAGTGGCTACAGATACGCAGTATTTT.